This T cell receptor beta chain was captured by sequencing in a study of blood T cell repertoires in COVID-19. Generated by immunoSEQ multiplex PCR, the TCRdb table keeps only in-frame clones and is missing some. Of about 210,000 clones in the sample, around 86% were seen once. The trim removed 9 bases at V and 6 bases at J, leaving 11 bases unmatched. The CDR3 runs to 14 residues. Germline CDR1 WNHNN, CDR2 SYGVQD (reference sequence). The sample consisted of PBMCs or T cells enriched from blood (not recorded which). This chain uses TRBV10-1 with TRBJ2-3; TRBD1 aligns across 8 bases. The sequence was collected from a woman aged 50 to 60 with acute COVID-19. This chain's CDR3 is CARVDREVRDTQYF. CDR3 coding DNA: TGCGCCAGGGTGGACAGGGAGGTCCGGGATACGCAGTATTTT.